These 5 T cell receptor beta chains originate from one sample sequenced in a study of metastatic and nonmetastatic thyroid tumors. TCRdb reanalyzed the PCR reads with MiXCR. The table lists 46,000 or so clones, roughly 15% of them singletons. No patient received treatment before thyroid surgery. Sequencing input: blood. These receptor sequences come from a female donor with papillary thyroid cancer or a benign thyroid nodule (not recorded which). Some clones in this sample may be carry-over from other donors' samples.

This clone was found many times. The chain is built from TRBV20-1 and TRBJ2-2, with 9 bases aligning to TRBD1. J lost 5 bases, V lost 7 bases, and 8 bases had no gene match. Germline lookup yields CDR1 DFQATT and CDR2 SNEGSKA (reference sequence). The CDR3 has 14 amino acids. CDR3 loop: CSVPTGGMTGELFF. In DNA, the CDR3 is TGCAGTGTCCCGACAGGGGGTATGACCGGGGAGCTGTTTTTT.

There are many counts of this clone. V is TRBV10-3 and J is TRBJ1-2; TRBD1 matches at 11 bases. Trimming cost V 7 bases and J 4 bases; bases outside gene matches: 8. This CDR3 is built from 15 residues. Germline values: CDR1 ENHRY, CDR2 SYGVKD. CDR3 DNA: TGTGCCATCATGGGCCTGGGACAGGGGGTCTATGGCTACACCTTC. This gives the protein CAIMGLGQGVYGYTF.

The chain carries TRBV6-1 and TRBJ2-5; TRBD1 agrees at 9 bases. The CDR3 length is 13 residues. Trimming cost V 4 bases and J 10 bases; bases outside gene matches: 7. Germline loops: CDR1 MNHNS, CDR2 SASEGT. CDR3 protein: CASSGTGELSQYF. The CDR3, as DNA: TGTGCCAGCAGTGGGACAGGGGAATTGAGCCAGTACTTC.

This clone appeared a few times. The V call is TRBV28, the J call TRBJ2-3; D is uncertain. The CDR3 covers 13 residues. Germline values: CDR1 MDHEN, CDR2 SYDVKM. Trimming removed 2 bases from V and 4 bases from J, with 7 bases in between. CDR3 in amino acids: CASSLKVPDTQYF. Here the CDR3 DNA reads TGTGCCAGCAGTTTAAAGGTCCCAGATACGCAGTATTTT.

The rearrangement uses TRBV7-8 and TRBJ2-7, with D maybe TRBD2 (6 bases). In germline, CDR1 is SGHVS, CDR2 FQNEAQ. The CDR3 has 15 residues. V dropped 3 bases and J dropped 1 base, with 13 bases sitting between them. The DNA for the CDR3 is TGTGCCAGCAGCTTGGTAACGCGGGGTTCCTACGAGCAGTACTTC. It is translated as CASSLVTRGSYEQYF. The variable domain in full, completed from reference TRBV7-8 and TRBJ2-7, reads GAGVSQSPRYKVAKRGQDVALRCDPISGHVSLFWYQQALGQGPEFLTYFQNEAQLDKSGLPSDRFFAERPEGSVSTLKIQRTQQEDSAVYLCASSLVTRGSYEQYFGPGTRLTVT.